This passage covers 8 T cell receptor beta chains from one sample sequenced in a study of monozygotic twins with inflammatory bowel disease. One entry per CDR3 protein, without DNA, is what TCRdb gives after re-calling the 5' RACE reads. This table holds more than 85,000 distinct CDR3 sequences. Specimen: blood. The receptors stem from a human donor with ulcerative colitis or Crohn's disease, or a healthy co-twin of an affected twin (not recorded which).

CDR3 sequence: CSPAKTGGTGELFF. The rearrangement joins TRBV20-1 to TRBJ2-2; TCRdb's assignment of TRBD1 cannot be checked, as there is no DNA. The CDR3 is 14 residues long. Germline values: CDR1 DFQATT, CDR2 SNEGSKA (reference sequence).

The chain is built from TRBV5-5 and TRBJ2-2. This CDR3 has 15 residues. The germline V gene encodes CDR1 SGHKS and CDR2 YYEKEE (reference sequence). CDR3: CASSLASTPTGELFF.

The chain couples TRBV28 to TRBJ1-1. The CDR3 has 17 amino acids. From germline, CDR1 is MDHEN and CDR2 SYDVKM. The CDR3 loop is CASSFLDGAQGNTEAFF.

V is TRBV5-1 and J is TRBJ2-1; the TCRdb call, TRBD2, lacks DNA for checking. There are 14 residues in the CDR3. Germline CDR1 and CDR2: SGHRS and YFSETQ. The CDR3 is CASSFRAEHNEQFF.

The chain links TRBV11-1 to TRBJ1-2; TCRdb's D gene call, TRBD1, goes unchecked for lack of DNA. Germline lookup yields CDR1 SGHAT and CDR2 FQDESV (reference sequence). This CDR3 spans 18 amino acids. This chain's CDR3 is CASSLGTQGKEGNYGYTF.

The J gene is TRBJ2-1, the V gene TRBV5-5; TCRdb's D gene call, TRBD2, goes unchecked for lack of DNA. Germline values: CDR1 SGHKS, CDR2 YYEKEE (reference sequence). The CDR3 covers 16 residues. This CDR3 reads CASSPRPGLLDNEQFF.

The chain carries TRBV20-1 and TRBJ2-1; TCRdb's D call of TRBD1 is untestable without DNA. CDR3 length equals 12 residues. Germline V gives CDR1 DFQATT, CDR2 SNEGSKA (reference sequence). The CDR3 protein is CSASDQGDEQFF.

The genes are TRBV7-2 and TRBJ1-1; TCRdb's D call, TRBD1, is unchecked because there is no DNA. The V gene's germline CDR1 is SGHTA and CDR2 FQGNSA. This CDR3 region has 14 residues. The CDR3 spells CASSLLGATGEAFF.